This TCR beta chain was obtained from a study of vaccination effects on CD4 cells after COVID-19. Background on the study: The cohort was immunized with two doses of either the BNT162b2 or mRNA-1273 vaccine. Findings of the study overall: After vaccination, at late timepoints, clones induced by infection and by vaccine contracted markedly. The post-vaccine spike-reactive clones of convalescents showed a predominance of new vaccine-induced clones.

This clone appeared a few times. Its antigen remains unidentified. Ahead of sequencing, the ViraFEST assay grew antigen-specific CD4+ T cells using viral peptide pools. Following an approximately ten-day culture, CD4+ T cells were purified. SARS-CoV-2 infected the person between March and December 2020, as confirmed by PCR. Cultures got half-medium changes with IL-2 on days 3 and 7. Libraries were prepared by immunoSEQ multiplex PCR; TCRdb keeps only in-frame clonotypes and omits some of them. The data contain about 36,000 clones, around 70% of them singletons. The CDR3 has 16 residues. Looked up from germline, CDR1 is SGHTA and CDR2 is FQGTGA. The J segment lost 5 bases and the V segment lost 5 bases, leaving 12 bases of the junction unmatched.

The sample here was CD4+ T cells from PBMCs cultured with HCoV-NL63 spike peptides, taken before COVID-19 vaccination. The TCR was taken from a human donor who had a prior SARS-CoV-2 infection. J is TRBJ2-5 and V is TRBV7-3, with 9 bases lining up with TRBD2. The CDR3 protein is CASSLRGGGVIETQYF. The CDR3 nucleotides read TGTGCCAGCAGCCTACGGGGCGGGGGGGTGATTGAGACCCAGTACTTC.